The rows below give T cell receptor beta chains drawn from one sample of a study of memory CD4+ T cells and cytomegalovirus serostatus. Assay: immunoSEQ multiplex PCR; the TCRdb copy retains only in-frame clones and omits some. The sample lists over 40,000 clones, about 85% seen once, with about 0.79% in the top ten. Source material: memory CD4+ T cells from blood. Receptor source: an adult in good health and CMV-seronegative. Both conserved end residues are part of each CDR3. D genes are given only for firm matches. Expanded clones are given a class, and other clones once, few, many or no size at all.

clone size | D gene | J gene | V gene | CDR3 DNA | CDR3 protein
- | TRBD1 | TRBJ2-3 | TRBV7-9 | TGTGCCAGCAGCTCGGGACAGGGCTTGAGCACAGATACGCAGTATTTT | CASSSGQGLSTDTQYF
- | - | TRBJ1-1 | TRBV7-7 | TGTGCCAGCAGCTCAACAGAGAACACTGAAGCTTTCTTT | CASSSTENTEAFF
- | TRBD1 | TRBJ2-2 | TRBV11-2 | TGTGCCAGCAGCCCGATACAGGGGGCGGCCGGGGAGCTGTTTTTT | CASSPIQGAAGELFF
- | - | TRBJ2-2 | TRBV7-9 | TGTGCCAGCAGCTTAGGGGAAACGAGCACCGGGGAGCTGTTTTTT | CASSLGETSTGELFF
- | - | TRBJ2-3 | TRBV27 | TGTGCCAGCAGGACTAGCACAGATACGCAGTATTTT | CASRTSTDTQYF
- | TRBD1 | TRBJ2-2 | TRBV5-6 | TGTGCCAGCAGCTTGGGGCCAGGGGGCAGCACCGGGGAGCTGTTTTTT | CASSLGPGGSTGELFF
- | - | TRBJ2-7 | TRBV2 | TGTGCCAGCAAAGGGGACGGGGAGCAGTACTTC | CASKGDGEQYF
- | - | TRBJ2-3 | TRBV2 | TGTGCCAGCAGTGTCGGCCTAGATACGCAGTATTTT | CASSVGLDTQYF
- | - | TRBJ1-1 | TRBV7-2 | TGTGCCAGCAGCTTATCTCGGAACACTGAAGCTTTCTTT | CASSLSRNTEAFF
few | - | TRBJ2-1 | TRBV11-3 | TGTGCCAGCAGCTTACAGGGGCTGGATGAGCAGTTCTTC | CASSLQGLDEQFF
- | - | TRBJ1-2 | TRBV6-6 | TGTGCCAGCAGTGATCTGTATGGCTACACCTTC | CASSDLYGYTF
- | - | TRBJ1-2 | TRBV7-9 | TGTGCCAGCAGCCCGAAAGGACTTACCATCTATGGCTACACCTTC | CASSPKGLTIYGYTF
- | - | TRBJ2-5 | TRBV7-8 | TGTGCCACAACTAGTAGGGAGACCCTCCAAGAGACCCAGTACTTC | CATTSRETLQETQYF
few | - | TRBJ2-7 | TRBV6-6 | TGTGCCAGCAGGGGGGGCCAATCCTACGAGCAGTACTTC | CASRGGQSYEQYF
- | - | TRBJ1-2 | TRBV4-2 | TGTGCCAGCAGCCAAGGATTCAGAGATCCCTATGGCTACACCTTC | CASSQGFRDPYGYTF
- | - | TRBJ1-4 | TRBV5-1 | TGCGCCAGCAGCAGGGGCCCCGGGGGAATTAATGAAAAACTGTTTTTT | CASSRGPGGINEKLFF
- | - | TRBJ1-6 | TRBV5-5 | TGTGCCAGCAGCTTGGTCCAGCCACCCCTCCACTTT | CASSLVQPPLHF
- | - | TRBJ1-2 | TRBV10-3 | TGTGCCATCAGTGAGGAAGGGAGCGGAGGCTACACCTTC | CAISEEGSGGYTF
- | - | TRBJ2-3 | TRBV30 | TGTGCCTGGAGTGTAGGGCGGGGAAGGTTAGATACGCAGTATTTT | CAWSVGRGRLDTQYF
few | - | TRBJ2-3 | TRBV5-1 | TGCGCCAGCAGCCCTGAGGCTGCTAGCACAGATACGCAGTATTTT | CASSPEAASTDTQYF
few | TRBD1 | TRBJ2-2 | TRBV6-1 | TGTGCCAGCACGCCCGAGGGACAGATACCCGGGGAGCTGTTTTTT | CASTPEGQIPGELFF
- | TRBD1 | TRBJ1-3 | TRBV19 | TGTGCCTGCGCGTCAGGGGGGAACACCATATATTTT | CACASGGNTIYF
- | - | TRBJ2-3 | TRBV7-9 | TGTGCCAGCACCCCCCGGTCTTTAGATACGCAGTATTTT | CASTPRSLDTQYF
- | - | TRBJ2-5 | TRBV5-1 | TGCGCCAGCAGCCTAGAGGGATCATCCTTAGAGACCCAGTACTTC | CASSLEGSSLETQYF
- | - | TRBJ2-5 | TRBV29-1 | TGCAGCGTTGAGGGGACTTCCCCGGGGACCCAGTACTTC | CSVEGTSPGTQYF
- | - | TRBJ1-5 | TRBV2 | TGTGCCAGCAGTCAGGGGATGAACAATCAGCCCCAGCATTTT | CASSQGMNNQPQHF
- | - | TRBJ2-5 | TRBV14 | TGTGCCAGCAGCCGAGGCGTAGGTGTGGGGGTAATGGAGACCCAGTACTTC | CASSRGVGVGVMETQYF
once | TRBD1 | TRBJ1-1 | TRBV19 | TGTGCCAGTAGTGAGGGACAGGGAAGAACTGAAGCTTTCTTT | CASSEGQGRTEAFF
- | - | TRBJ2-7 | TRBV5-6 | TGTGCCAGCAGCTTGGTGCCCCAGGGGAATCGGGCCTACGAGCAGTACTTC | CASSLVPQGNRAYEQYF
- | - | TRBJ1-2 | TRBV18 | TGTGCCAGCTCACGGGACACTGGTTATGGCTACACCTTC | CASSRDTGYGYTF
- | TRBD1 | TRBJ1-2 | TRBV18 | TGTGCCAGCTCACCAGGACAGGGGCTGTATGGCTACACCTTC | CASSPGQGLYGYTF
- | - | TRBJ1-1 | TRBV7-3 | TGTGCCAGCAGCCTCGGGACTGCTAACACTGAAGCTTTCTTT | CASSLGTANTEAFF
- | - | TRBJ1-5 | TRBV19 | TGTGCCAGTAGTATTACGGGTTCCGGGCAGCCCCAGCATTTT | CASSITGSGQPQHF
- | - | TRBJ2-7 | TRBV5-1 | TGCGCCAGCAGCTTGGGCGCAGGGCATACCTACGAGCAGTACTTC | CASSLGAGHTYEQYF
once | TRBD1 | TRBJ1-4 | TRBV2 | TGTGCCAGCAGTGAAAGGGGGACAGGGACTGAAAAACTGTTTTTT | CASSERGTGTEKLFF
- | - | TRBJ2-3 | TRBV7-2 | TGTGCCAGCAGCTTAAAAATACGGAGCGCCCCATCGGCGTTGGCGCAGTATTTT | CASSLKIRSAPSALAQYF
- | - | TRBJ1-2 | TRBV4-1 | TGCGCCAGCAGCCAAGATGGGAGTCAGGGCTATGGCTACACCTTC | CASSQDGSQGYGYTF
- | TRBD1 | TRBJ1-2 | TRBV5-1 | TGCGCCAGCAGCTCGGGACAGGGGCGAACTAACTATGGCTACACCTTC | CASSSGQGRTNYGYTF
- | - | TRBJ2-1 | TRBV7-9 | TGTGCCAGCAACCCACCCATCATTCGGGGCATCAATGAGCAGTTCTTC | CASNPPIIRGINEQFF
- | - | TRBJ1-2 | TRBV5-4 | TGTGCCAGCAGCATTGACAGGCTTAACTATGGCTACACCTTC | CASSIDRLNYGYTF
- | - | TRBJ2-7 | TRBV29-1 | TGCAGCGTTGAATGGAGGGGGGGTTGGTACTTC | CSVEWRGGWYF
- | - | TRBJ2-6 | TRBV5-4 | TGTGCCAGCAGCTTGAGGCGCACTGGGGCCAACGTCCTGACTTTC | CASSLRRTGANVLTF
- | TRBD2 | TRBJ2-1 | TRBV14 | TGTGCCAGCAGCCAAGTAGCGCAGGGACTACTGGCTAATGAGCAGTTCTTC | CASSQVAQGLLANEQFF